This T cell receptor beta chain was found in a study of shared clonotypes between healthy human individuals. Study-wide results and caveats: Unshared clonotypes carried lower generation probabilities than those common to all four donors.

On this clone itself: Antigen unknown.

The sorted-subset replicate PCRs were given approximately 190 ng DNA, which is tens of thousands of T cell genomes. Data came from immunoSEQ multiplex PCR; TCRdb stores just in-frame clones and leaves some out. The data show some 2.4 million clones, under 95% seen once. Memory CD4+ cells were the fraction left after CD45RA+ naive selection. J was trimmed by 2 bases and V by 1 base; bases with no gene match: 2. Germline CDR1 and CDR2: SSHAT and FNYEAQ (reference sequence). The CDR3 totals 17 residues. What was sequenced was naive CD4+ T cells from PBMCs. Regarding subset: CD45RA+ positively selected. The sequence was obtained from a man between 18 and 29 years old in good health. Some clones in this sample may be carry-over from other donors' samples. The chain has TRBV7-7 and TRBJ2-1; 13 positions match TRBD2. In DNA form, the CDR3 reads TGTGCCAGCAGCTTAGGACTAGCGGGAGGTACCTACAATGAGCAGTTCTTC. This translates into CASSLGLAGGTYNEQFF.